This T cell receptor beta chain was sequenced for a study of beta chain features in type 1 diabetes. Points from the study as a whole: Researchers report that Type 1 diabetes patients had moderately but significantly shorter TCRB CDR3s across all four CD4+ subsets.

V shed 5 bases and J shed 12 bases, with 11 bases lying between them. CDR3 length equals 12 residues. Germline V CDR1 and CDR2: SGHTA, FQGNSA. This clone was seen a few times. Its antigen is currently unknown. TCRB transcripts that were expressed got sequenced, as all of the isolated RNA had been reverse transcribed. Clones were read by immunoSEQ multiplex PCR, and TCRdb kept only the in-frame ones, dropping some. The table records about 120,000 clones, 15% to 20% of them present only once. Sequenced sample: central memory CD4+ T cells from blood. The TCR was taken from a man younger than 45 with type 1 diabetes. The chain is built from TRBV7-2 and TRBJ1-6; possibly TRBD1 for D (5 bases). The CDR3 sequence: CASSPAGQPLHF. CDR3 nucleotides: TGTGCCAGCAGCCCCGCGGGGCAACCCCTCCACTTT.